This T cell receptor (beta chain) derives from a study of blood T cell repertoires in COVID-19. Profiling relied on immunoSEQ multiplex PCR, and the TCRdb table lists in-frame clones only, not all of them. The table records about 210,000 clones, 80% to 90% of them present only once. Germline V gives CDR1 LNHDA, CDR2 SQIVND (reference sequence). V was pared by 3 bases and J by 0 bases, with 12 bases between. The CDR3 sequence is 16 residues long. Seattle patients were enrolled while actively infected and followed longitudinally. Sequencing was carried out using peripheral blood. The sequence was obtained from a woman aged 80 or older with COVID-19, enrolled during active disease. The V gene is TRBV19, the J gene TRBJ1-5; D is unclear. The CDR3, as DNA: TGTGCCAGTAGTATTTTATCCTCCGTTAGCAATCAGCCCCAGCATTTT. Translation gives CASSILSSVSNQPQHF.